A selection of T cell receptor beta chains follows, all from one sample in a study of shared clonotypes between healthy human individuals. The table came from immunoSEQ multiplex PCR; TCRdb's copy has only in-frame clones and leaves some out. The table shows over 2 million clones, with 85% to 95% occurring only once. Sample: naive CD4+ T cells from PBMCs. The receptors stem from a man aged 18 to 30 in good health. Some clones in this sample may be carry-over from other donors' samples. Each CDR3 is given with its conserved first and last residue. The D gene is left open where the match is weak. The size field is filled for only some rows; it gives once, few, many or a size class.

CASSLRWLAGALSGANVLTF	TGTGCCAGCAGTTTACGGTGGCTAGCGGGAGCCTTGTCTGGGGCCAACGTCCTGACTTTC	TRBJ2-6	NA	TRBD2	TRBV27
CASSLNPGHQFEQPQHF	TGTGCCAGCAGTTTAAATCCGGGACACCAATTCGAACAGCCCCAGCATTTT	TRBJ1-5	NA	NA	TRBV28
CASSRLGGGTDTQYF	TGCGCCAGCAGCCGTCTAGGGGGAGGCACAGATACGCAGTATTTT	TRBJ2-3	NA	NA	TRBV5-1
CATSRSARDGYTF	TGTGCCACCAGCAGATCAGCTCGGGATGGCTACACCTTC	TRBJ1-2	NA	NA	TRBV15
CASSEYDQTGSKTQYF	TGTGCCAGCAGTGAATATGACCAGACAGGTTCGAAGACCCAGTACTTC	TRBJ2-5	once	NA	TRBV25-1
CSVEGTNPYNEQFF	TGCAGCGTTGAAGGGACTAACCCCTACAATGAGCAGTTCTTC	TRBJ2-1	once	NA	TRBV29-1
CASSFGDSTGGAYGYTF	TGTGCCAGCAGTTTTGGGGACTCGACAGGGGGAGCTTATGGCTACACCTTC	TRBJ1-2	NA	TRBD1	TRBV28
CASSLVASDTQYF	TGTGCCAGCAGCTTAGTGGCTAGCGATACGCAGTATTTT	TRBJ2-3	NA	NA	TRBV5-6
CSASSSHEQFF	TGCAGTGCTAGTAGTAGCCATGAGCAGTTCTTC	TRBJ2-1	NA	NA	TRBV20-1
CASSFRQGSTDTQYF	TGTGCCAGCAGCTTCCGACAGGGCAGCACAGATACGCAGTATTTT	TRBJ2-3	NA	TRBD1	TRBV7-9
CASSEFGGKLFF	TGTGCCAGCAGTGAATTTGGGGGAAAACTGTTTTTT	TRBJ1-4	NA	NA	TRBV6-1
CASSFGVMSEQFF	TGTGCCAGCAGCTTTGGGGTGATGTCTGAGCAGTTCTTC	TRBJ2-1	NA	NA	TRBV7-3
CASSFSSEQFF	TGCGCCAGCAGCTTCTCGTCGGAGCAGTTCTTC	TRBJ2-1	NA	NA	TRBV5-1
CATSSLGTNEKLFF	TGTGCCACCAGCAGTCTGGGGACTAATGAAAAACTGTTTTTT	TRBJ1-4	NA	NA	TRBV15